The 30 T cell receptor beta chains reported below all come from one sample, sequenced in a study of CD8+ T cells in alopecia areata. Extracted RNA was reverse transcribed into cDNA, the sequencing template. TCRdb's table, derived via immunoSEQ multiplex PCR, lists solely in-frame clones and lacks some. The data show a few hundred thousand clones, roughly 56% seen once. Material for sequencing was CD8+ T cells sorted from blood. The receptors here all came from a human donor in good health.

The V call is TRBV19, the J call TRBJ2-1, with 9 bases identical to TRBD2. The V gene's germline CDR1 is LNHDA and CDR2 SQIVND (reference sequence). The CDR3 consists of 15 residues. The J segment lost 7 bases and the V segment lost 5 bases, leaving 9 bases of the junction unmatched. Here the CDR3 reads CASSPQRGAWNEQFF. The CDR3 bases are TGTGCCAGTAGTCCTCAGCGGGGGGCCTGGAATGAGCAGTTCTTC.

V gene TRBV7-9 combines with J gene TRBJ1-5, with 8 bases identical to TRBD1. CDR3 length: 14 residues. V shed 5 bases and J 3 bases; nucleotides not matched to a gene: 3. The germline V gene has CDR1 SEHNR and CDR2 FQNEAQ (reference sequence). The CDR3 coding sequence is TGTGCCAGCAGCCCGGACAGGGACAATCAGCCCCAGCATTTT. Protein sequence: CASSPDRDNQPQHF.

The rearrangement links TRBV27 to TRBJ1-1; D remains unclear. The germline V gene encodes CDR1 MNHEY and CDR2 SMNVEV (reference sequence). The CDR3 is 13 residues long. V lost 3 bases to trimming and J lost 3 bases, with 8 bases between them. The CDR3 sequence: CASSLLAYTEAFF. CDR3 bases: TGTGCCAGCAGTTTGTTAGCGTACACTGAAGCTTTCTTT.

The CDR3 DNA reads as TGTGCCAGCAGCTTACCAGGGTCGGGTGATGGCTACACCTTC. Its translation is CASSLPGSGDGYTF. The chain carries TRBV11-2 and TRBJ1-2, with D possibly matching TRBD1 (5 bases). The germline V gene encodes CDR1 SGHAT and CDR2 FQNNGV. CDR3 length equals 14 residues. Trimming removed 2 bases at V and 6 bases at J, with 13 bases between.

The J gene is TRBJ2-1, the V gene TRBV29-1; D is possibly TRBD1 or TRBD2 (5 bases each). Trimming pared 5 bases from V and 7 bases from J, leaving 12 bases between. This CDR3 is 12 amino acids long. Looked up from germline, CDR1 is SQVTM and CDR2 is ANQGSEA. The CDR3 nucleotides read TGCAGCGTTCGGGCAGGGAGAAATGAGCAGTTCTTC. Residues: CSVRAGRNEQFF.

The chain is built from TRBV4-2 and TRBJ1-5, with a weak D call TRBD1 (5 bases). Germline V gene sequence: CDR1 LGHNA, CDR2 YNFKEQ. V lost 3 bases and J 2 bases, leaving 17 bases between the germline ends. The CDR3 covers 17 residues. The CDR3: CASSQTQGAVGNQPQHF. The CDR3 nucleotides are TGTGCCAGCAGCCAGACACAAGGGGCGGTTGGCAATCAGCCCCAGCATTTT.

This sequence joins TRBV25-1 and TRBJ1-1; D perhaps matches TRBD1 (5 bases). Germline V gene data show CDR1 as MGHDK and CDR2 as SYGVNS. The CDR3 extends over 12 amino acids. Trimming took off 3 bases at V and 3 bases at J, with 5 bases between the two ends. CDR3 DNA: TGTGCCAGCAGTGAGGGACACACTGAAGCTTTCTTT. This sequence encodes CASSEGHTEAFF.

The chain joins TRBV11-2 to TRBJ2-3; D may be TRBD1 or TRBD2 (6 bases each). The V end lost 5 bases, the J end lost 3 bases, and 15 bases lay between the germline ends. Germline loops: CDR1 SGHAT, CDR2 FQNNGV. The CDR3 contains 15 residues. The CDR3 DNA reads TGTGCCAGCAGCCCCGAGGGGGGAACGACAGATACGCAGTATTTT. It yields the protein CASSPEGGTTDTQYF.

Points on this clone: A read error may account for a junction end that differs from germline. The chain recombines TRBV7-9 with TRBJ2-7, with D possibly being TRBD1 or TRBD2 (5 bases each). CDR1 is SEHNR, CDR2 FQNEAQ, per germline (reference sequence). The CDR3 covers 12 residues. CDR3 nucleotide sequence: TGTGCCAGCAGCCTCTCCAGGGAGATTGTCGACTTC. Translation: CASSLSREIVDF.

The V and J genes are TRBV4-1 and TRBJ2-7; TRBD1 or TRBD2 may be the D gene (5 bases each). V gave up 0 bases and J gave up 1 base, with 10 bases separating them. The CDR3 loop spans 15 amino acids. CDR1 and CDR2 (germline): MGHRA, YSYEKL. The CDR3 DNA follows: TGCGCCAGCAGCCAAGAACCCGAGGGGTCCTACGAGCAGTACTTC. Residues: CASSQEPEGSYEQYF.

The gene calls are TRBV30 and TRBJ2-7; D is unclear. The CDR3 loop spans 13 amino acids. Deletions cut 3 bases from V and 2 bases from J, with 11 bases between. Germline assignment: CDR1 GTSNPN and CDR2 SVGIG (reference sequence). The CDR3 nucleotides read TGTGCCTGGAGCCAGGCGGCGGCCTACGAGCAGTACTTC. Translated: CAWSQAAAYEQYF.

This chain joins TRBV7-2 and TRBJ2-2; possible D gene TRBD1, 5 bases. Deletions cut 4 bases from V and 8 bases from J, with 8 bases between. CDR3 size: 12 residues. Germline V gives CDR1 SGHTA, CDR2 FQGNSA. In DNA form, the CDR3 reads TGTGCCAGCAGCTGGACACTTGGGGAGCTGTTTTTT. As protein: CASSWTLGELFF.

This clone showed up just a few times. V usage is TRBV30 and J usage is TRBJ2-2; possible D gene TRBD2, 5 bases. V was cut by 4 bases and J by 4 bases, with 10 bases left in between. CDR3 size: 13 residues. Per germline, CDR1 GTSNPN and CDR2 SVGIG (reference sequence). CDR3 region: CAWMRVGTGELFF. CDR3 coding DNA: TGTGCCTGGATGAGGGTTGGCACCGGGGAGCTGTTTTTT. Filled out from reference TRBV30 and TRBJ2-2, the complete variable domain reads SQTIHQWPATLVQPVGSPLSLECTVEGTSNPNLYWYRQAAGRGLQLLFYSVGIGQISSEVPQNLSASRPQDRQFILSSKKLLLSDSGFYLCAWMRVGTGELFFGEGSRLTVL.

The chain has TRBV19 and TRBJ1-5, with a possible D match to TRBD1 (5 bases). The CDR3 loop spans 14 amino acids. Germline-derived CDR1 and CDR2 are LNHDA and SQIVND (reference sequence). Trimming shortened V by 7 bases and J by 9 bases, and 19 bases separated the two germline ends. The CDR3 loop reads CASNPVGGAAPQHF. DNA of the CDR3: TGTGCCAGTAACCCGGTGGGGGGAGCGGCGCCCCAGCATTTT.

The chain recombines TRBV5-1 with TRBJ2-3; possibly TRBD2 for D (6 bases). Germline V lookup: CDR1 SGHRS, CDR2 YFSETQ. The CDR3 totals 16 residues. V was pared by 5 bases and J by 7 bases, with 23 bases between. DNA of the CDR3: TGCGCCAGCAGGGAAGGCTCCCCTCCGGGGGAAAATACGCAGTATTTT. This gives the protein CASREGSPPGENTQYF.

This chain joins TRBV7-9 and TRBJ1-1; D unresolved. Germline CDR1 and CDR2: SEHNR and FQNEAQ (reference sequence). V was shortened by 10 bases and J by 1 base, with 7 bases between the two germline ends. The CDR3 consists of 11 residues. The CDR3 is CATYGNTEAFF. The CDR3 DNA is TGTGCCACCTACGGGAACACTGAAGCTTTCTTT.

The rearrangement uses TRBV7-9 and TRBJ2-7, with 10 bases aligning to TRBD2. This CDR3 has 14 residues. With V trimmed by 4 bases and J by 5 bases, 5 bases remained unmatched. CDR1 and CDR2 (germline): SEHNR, FQNEAQ (reference sequence). The CDR3 DNA is TGTGCCAGCAGCTCTCTAGCGGGGGCTGACGAGCAGTACTTC. Residues: CASSSLAGADEQYF.

There are a few counts of this clone. This sequence joins TRBV6-1 and TRBJ2-1; 12 nucleotides line up with TRBD2. Per the germline V gene, CDR1 is MNHNS and CDR2 is SASEGT. V shed 5 bases, J shed 2 bases, and the junction held 1 base outside the gene matches. CDR3 length: 15 residues. CDR3 protein: CASSRTSGAYNEQFF. Written as DNA, the CDR3 is TGTGCCAGCAGTCGGACTAGCGGGGCCTACAATGAGCAGTTCTTC.

The J gene is TRBJ2-7, the V gene TRBV29-1; 9 bases agree with TRBD1. Per germline, CDR1 SQVTM and CDR2 ANQGSEA. With V trimmed by 8 bases and J by 7 bases, 6 bases remained unmatched. This CDR3 region has 11 residues. The CDR3 sequence is CSHKQGAEQYF. DNA of the CDR3: TGCAGCCATAAACAGGGGGCAGAGCAGTACTTC.

The V call is TRBV30, the J call TRBJ1-1; no reliable D call. CDR1 and CDR2 from the germline V gene are GTSNPN and SVGIG (reference sequence). There are 9 residues in the CDR3. Trimming shortened V by 5 bases and J by 7 bases, and 5 bases separated the two germline ends. The CDR3 region is CAWLDEAFF. Written as DNA, the CDR3 is TGTGCCTGGCTAGATGAAGCTTTCTTT.

The V gene is TRBV27, the J gene TRBJ1-4; no clear D gene. Germline V gene data show CDR1 as MNHEY and CDR2 as SMNVEV (reference sequence). The CDR3 runs to 14 residues. Trimming took 1 base from V and 5 from J, leaving 8 bases between them. CDR3 sequence reads: CASSLFSANEKLFF. The CDR3 nucleotides are TGTGCCAGCAGTTTATTTTCGGCGAATGAAAAACTGTTTTTT.

V and J are TRBV5-6 and TRBJ2-3, with 11 bases identical to TRBD1. The CDR3 length is 14 residues. V shed 4 bases and J 7 bases; nucleotides not matched to a gene: 5. CDR1 SGHDT and CDR2 YYEEEE come from the germline V gene. CDR3: CASSPGTGGNTQYF. The CDR3 DNA sequence: TGTGCCAGCAGCCCGGGGACAGGGGGAAATACGCAGTATTTT.

The V call is TRBV5-6, the J call TRBJ1-2; D gene ambiguous. This CDR3 has 14 amino acids. Germline CDR1 SGHDT, CDR2 YYEEEE. Trimming took 0 bases from V and 3 from J, leaving 9 bases between them. The CDR3 DNA is TGTGCCAGCAGCTTGGACAGTAAGGACTATGGCTACACCTTC. It encodes CASSLDSKDYGYTF.

The chain carries TRBV4-1 and TRBJ1-5; D gene ambiguous. V was pared by 2 bases and J by 0 bases, with 8 bases between. CDR1 is MGHRA and CDR2 is YSYEKL in the germline V gene. CDR3 length: 15 amino acids. The CDR3: CASSQLPDSNQPQHF. Here the CDR3 DNA reads TGCGCCAGCAGCCAACTACCTGATAGCAATCAGCCCCAGCATTTT.

This sequence joins TRBV7-9 and TRBJ2-5; D is unresolved. Germline values: CDR1 SEHNR, CDR2 FQNEAQ (reference sequence). Trimming removed 1 base at V and 5 bases at J, with 8 bases between. The CDR3 extends over 13 amino acids. CDR3 sequence reads: CASSLGKKETQYF. CDR3 bases: TGTGCCAGCAGCTTAGGGAAGAAGGAGACCCAGTACTTC.

The sample holds a few counts of this clone. V and J are TRBV29-1 and TRBJ2-7; D possibly corresponds to TRBD1 (5 bases). The length of the CDR3 is 13 residues. V lost 4 bases to trimming and J lost 5 bases, with 15 bases between them. The germline gives CDR1 SQVTM, CDR2 ANQGSEA. The CDR3 reads CSVVGQGMDEQYF. CDR3 sequence (DNA): TGCAGCGTTGTGGGGCAGGGCATGGACGAGCAGTACTTC.

This clone was seen a handful of times. The V gene is TRBV19, the J gene TRBJ1-5, with D tentatively TRBD1 (6 bases). There are 14 residues in the CDR3. Germline V gene sequence: CDR1 LNHDA, CDR2 SQIVND (reference sequence). Trimming took 5 bases from V and 5 from J, leaving 13 bases between them. The CDR3 is CASSPTGSHQPQHF. The CDR3 nucleotides are TGTGCCAGTAGTCCTACAGGGTCCCATCAGCCCCAGCATTTT.

The chain has TRBV5-1 and TRBJ1-2; weak D call: TRBD1 (6 bases). Trimming took 5 bases from V and 0 from J, leaving 14 bases between them. Germline V gene lookup returns CDR1 SGHRS and CDR2 YFSETQ. The CDR3 runs to 15 residues. The CDR3 bases are TGCGCCAGCAGGGTTCGGGACAAACCTAACTATGGCTACACCTTC. It is translated as CASRVRDKPNYGYTF.

This chain connects TRBV7-6 to TRBJ1-5; no clear D gene. This CDR3 has 15 amino acids. In germline, CDR1 is SGHVS, CDR2 FNYEAQ. V gave up 0 bases and J gave up 0 bases, with 6 bases separating them. In DNA, the CDR3 is TGTGCCAGCAGCTTAGCTGGAGATAGCAATCAGCCCCAGCATTTT. Protein: CASSLAGDSNQPQHF. Looking up the rest from reference TRBV7-6 and TRBJ1-5 gives the full variable domain: GAGVSQSPRYKVTKRGQDVALRCDPISGHVSLYWYRQALGQGPEFLTYFNYEAQQDKSGLPNDRFSAERPEGSISTLTIQRTEQRDSAMYRCASSLAGDSNQPQHFGDGTRLSIL.

This clone has a single count. The V gene is TRBV6-5, the J gene TRBJ2-5; perhaps TRBD1 as D (6 bases). The CDR3 length is 11 residues. Trimming stripped 8 bases from V and 5 bases from J, with 9 bases between. Germline CDR1 reads MNHEY; CDR2 reads SVGAGI. As DNA, the CDR3 is TGTGCCAGCGATCAGGGGGAGACCCAGTACTTC. Translated, it gives CASDQGETQYF.